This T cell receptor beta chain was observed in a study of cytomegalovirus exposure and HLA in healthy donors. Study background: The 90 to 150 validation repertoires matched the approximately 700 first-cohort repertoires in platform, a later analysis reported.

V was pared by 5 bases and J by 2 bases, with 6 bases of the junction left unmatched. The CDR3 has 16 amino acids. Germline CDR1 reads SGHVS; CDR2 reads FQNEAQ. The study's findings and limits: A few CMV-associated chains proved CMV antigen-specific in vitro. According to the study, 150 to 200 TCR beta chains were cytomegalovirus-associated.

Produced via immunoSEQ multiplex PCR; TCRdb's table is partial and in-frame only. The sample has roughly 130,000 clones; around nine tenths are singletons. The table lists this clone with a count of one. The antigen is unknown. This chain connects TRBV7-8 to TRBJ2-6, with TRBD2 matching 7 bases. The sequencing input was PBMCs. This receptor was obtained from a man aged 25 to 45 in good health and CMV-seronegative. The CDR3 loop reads CASSPRGETGANVLTF. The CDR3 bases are TGTGCCAGCAGCCCTCGGGGGGAGACTGGGGCCAACGTCCTGACTTTC. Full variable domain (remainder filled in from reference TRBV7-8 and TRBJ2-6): GAGVSQSPRYKVAKRGQDVALRCDPISGHVSLFWYQQALGQGPEFLTYFQNEAQLDKSGLPSDRFFAERPEGSVSTLKIQRTQQEDSAVYLCASSPRGETGANVLTFGAGSRLTVL.